One and the same sample provided the 15 T cell receptor beta chains below, sequenced in a study of blood T cell repertoires in COVID-19. Only in-frame clones appear in the TCRdb table, and some are missing; sequencing was by immunoSEQ multiplex PCR. The sample has around 330,000 clones, 90% seen once. Sequencing input: PBMCs or T cells enriched from blood (not recorded which). Receptor source: a man aged 55-75 years who had recovered from COVID-19.

The chain combines TRBV3-1 (or the pseudogene TRBV3-2) with TRBJ1-1; D call uncertain. Trimming removed 4 bases at V and 0 bases at J, with 12 bases between. Germline V CDR1 and CDR2: LGHDT, YNNKEL (reference sequence). The length of the CDR3 is 15 residues. In nucleotides, the CDR3 is TGTGCCAGCAGCCCTCCTGGGCGTTTGAACACTGAAGCTTTCTTT. It encodes CASSPPGRLNTEAFF.

The CDR3 sequence is CASSVGGDPYEQYF. The CDR3, as DNA: TGTGCCAGCAGCGTAGGGGGGGACCCTTACGAGCAGTACTTC. The chain links TRBV9 to TRBJ2-7, with D possibly matching TRBD2 (6 bases). This CDR3 is built from 14 residues. Looked up from germline, CDR1 is SGDLS and CDR2 is YYNGEE. Trimming pared 0 bases from V and 4 bases from J, leaving 11 bases between.

V gene TRBV12-3 or TRBV12-4 combines with J gene TRBJ1-1, with TRBD1 matching 7 bases. The CDR3 runs 13 residues. The V and J ends lost 8 bases and 4 bases, in that order; junction bases with no gene match: 7. CDR3 sequence: CASGIQGFTEAFF. CDR3 nucleotides: TGTGCCAGCGGAATACAGGGGTTCACTGAAGCTTTCTTT.

This clone was seen only once. The chain links TRBV18 to TRBJ1-1, with no clear D. Trimming removed 1 base from V and 1 base from J, with 4 bases in between. CDR3 length equals 13 residues. The germline gives CDR1 KGHSH, CDR2 LQKENI. CDR3 residues: CASSPLRNTEAFF. The DNA for the CDR3 is TGTGCCAGCTCACCACTCCGGAACACTGAAGCTTTCTTT.

This clone has only one observation. The junction departs from the called germline gene at one end, perhaps through a read error. The J gene is TRBJ2-7, the V gene TRBV7-7; TRBD1 matches 12 bases. This CDR3 has 17 amino acids. Germline V gene sequence: CDR1 SSHAT, CDR2 FNYEAQ (reference sequence). The CDR3 spells CASSLGIPGQGAQEQYF. In DNA, the CDR3 is TGTGCTAGCAGCTTAGGGATACCGGGACAGGGGGCGCAAGAGCAGTACTTC. Full variable domain (outside the CDR3, taken from reference TRBV7-7 and TRBJ2-7): GAGVSQSPRYKVTKRGQDVTLRCDPISSHATLYWYQQALGQGPEFLTYFNYEAQPDKSGLPSDRFSAERPEGSISTLTIQRTEQRDSAMYRCASSLGIPGQGAQEQYFGPGTRLTVT.

This chain links TRBV21-1 with TRBJ2-7; the DNA was not used to check the table's D call, TRBD2. TRBV21-1 is a pseudogene. CDR3 length: 16 amino acids. The CDR3: CASSKPGLAGTYEQYF. CDR3 in DNA: TGTGCCAGCAGCAAACCGGGACTAGCGGGGACATACGAGCAGTACTTC.

Here the CDR3 DNA reads TGTGCCAGCTCACCAGGACAGGGGCGGAATGAAAAACTGTTTTTT. Its protein product is CASSPGQGRNEKLFF. The V call is TRBV18, the J call TRBJ1-4; 9 nucleotides line up with TRBD1. The germline V gene has CDR1 KGHSH and CDR2 LQKENI. V dropped 2 bases and J dropped 5; count of bases not matched to a gene: 3. The CDR3 consists of 15 residues.

The chain couples TRBV7-8 to TRBJ2-5; unclear D gene. Germline loops: CDR1 SGHVS, CDR2 FQNEAQ. The CDR3 runs 13 residues. With 0 bases removed from V and 3 bases from J, the gap between germline ends came to 5 bases. The CDR3 is CASSLAFKETQYF. As DNA, the CDR3 is TGTGCCAGCAGCTTAGCCTTTAAAGAGACCCAGTACTTC.

This chain joins TRBV18 and TRBJ1-2, with D maybe TRBD1 (5 bases). Germline V gene lookup returns CDR1 KGHSH and CDR2 LQKENI. This CDR3 has 15 amino acids. V was cut by 3 bases and J by 8 bases, with 19 bases left in between. The CDR3 nucleotides are TGTGCCAGCTCACCCGTTTCTGGGGGGACTGACGGCTACACCTTC. It encodes CASSPVSGGTDGYTF.

The chain joins TRBV4-1 to TRBJ1-5, with D possibly being TRBD1 (6 bases). The germline V gene has CDR1 MGHRA and CDR2 YSYEKL. The CDR3 loop spans 17 amino acids. Deletions cut 3 bases from V and 0 bases from J, with 15 bases between. The CDR3: CASSQAGQRNSNQPQHF. The CDR3 region has the DNA TGCGCCAGCAGCCAGGCCGGACAGAGAAATAGCAATCAGCCCCAGCATTTT.

The CDR3 DNA is TGCAGCGCTGGGGACAGAGATTCACCCCTCCACTTT. Amino acids: CSAGDRDSPLHF. The chain is built from TRBV29-1 and TRBJ1-6, with 7 bases identical to TRBD1. The CDR3 covers 12 residues. Unmatched junction bases numbered 5, after V lost 7 bases and J lost 8 bases. Germline loops: CDR1 SQVTM, CDR2 ANQGSEA. The full variable domain, completed using reference TRBV29-1 and TRBJ1-6, is SAVISQKPSRDICQRGTSLTIQCQVDSQVTMMFWYRQQPGQSLTLIATANQGSEATYESGFVIDKFPISRPNLTFSTLTVSNMSPEDSSIYLCSAGDRDSPLHFGNGTRLTVT.

The CDR3 protein is CASSQDHGLYNEQFF. In DNA form, the CDR3 reads TGTGCCAGCAGCCAAGATCATGGCTTGTACAATGAGCAGTTCTTC. The V call is TRBV3-1 (or the pseudogene TRBV3-2), the J call TRBJ2-1, with D unclear. V was cut by 0 bases and J by 4 bases, with 10 bases left in between. The length of the CDR3 is 15 residues. Germline V lookup: CDR1 LGHDT, CDR2 YNNKEL (reference sequence).

The rearrangement uses TRBV20-1 and TRBJ2-1; 9 bases fit TRBD2. CDR3 size: 14 residues. Germline V gene data show CDR1 as DFQATT and CDR2 as SNEGSKA (reference sequence). With V trimmed by 3 bases and J by 8 bases, 8 bases remained unmatched. The CDR3 region is CSASGRGGVYEQFF. Written as DNA, the CDR3 is TGCAGTGCTAGTGGGCGGGGGGGCGTATATGAGCAGTTCTTC.

The chain couples TRBV4-1 to TRBJ2-3; TRBD2 matches at 10 bases. V lost 3 bases, J lost 3 bases, and 9 bases stayed unmatched. The CDR3 totals 17 residues. Germline V gene sequence: CDR1 MGHRA, CDR2 YSYEKL. The CDR3 sequence: CASSHGGASGSTDTQYF. The CDR3 region has the DNA TGCGCCAGCAGCCACGGAGGGGCTAGCGGGAGTACAGATACGCAGTATTTT.

V gene TRBV5-4 combines with J gene TRBJ1-1; D might be TRBD1 (5 bases). The V end lost 4 bases, the J end lost 0 bases, and 16 bases lay between the germline ends. CDR3 length equals 16 residues. Germline V CDR1 and CDR2: SGHNT, YYREEE (reference sequence). The CDR3 nucleotides read TGTGCCAGCAGCCCTTACCTGACAGCTATGAACACTGAAGCTTTCTTT. It yields the protein CASSPYLTAMNTEAFF.